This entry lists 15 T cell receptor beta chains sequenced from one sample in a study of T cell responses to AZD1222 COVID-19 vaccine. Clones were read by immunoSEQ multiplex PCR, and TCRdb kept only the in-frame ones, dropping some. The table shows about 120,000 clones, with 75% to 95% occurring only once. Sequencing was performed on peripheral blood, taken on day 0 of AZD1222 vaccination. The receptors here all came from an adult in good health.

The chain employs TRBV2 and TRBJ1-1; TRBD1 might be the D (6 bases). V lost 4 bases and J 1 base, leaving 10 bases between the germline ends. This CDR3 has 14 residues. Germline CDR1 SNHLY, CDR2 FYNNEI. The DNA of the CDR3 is TGTGCCAGCAGTGTTACAGGGCAGAACACTGAAGCTTTCTTT. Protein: CASSVTGQNTEAFF.

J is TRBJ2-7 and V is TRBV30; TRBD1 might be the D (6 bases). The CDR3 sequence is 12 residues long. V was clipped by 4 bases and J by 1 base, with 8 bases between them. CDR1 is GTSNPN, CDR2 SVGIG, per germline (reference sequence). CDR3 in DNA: TGTGCCTGGAATACAGGGTCCTACGAGCAGTACTTC. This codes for CAWNTGSYEQYF.

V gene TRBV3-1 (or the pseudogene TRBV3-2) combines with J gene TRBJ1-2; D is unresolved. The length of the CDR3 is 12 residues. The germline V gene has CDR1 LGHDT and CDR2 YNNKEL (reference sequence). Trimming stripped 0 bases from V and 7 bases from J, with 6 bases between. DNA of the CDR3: TGTGCCAGCAGCCAAGAAAGGGCTGGCTACACCTTC. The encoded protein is CASSQERAGYTF.

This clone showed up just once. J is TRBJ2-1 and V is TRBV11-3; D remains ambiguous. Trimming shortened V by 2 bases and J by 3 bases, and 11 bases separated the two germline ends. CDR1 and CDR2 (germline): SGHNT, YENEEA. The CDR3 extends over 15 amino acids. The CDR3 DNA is TGTGCCAGCAGCTTAAGGTTCGGTTTCTACAATGAGCAGTTCTTC. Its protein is CASSLRFGFYNEQFF.

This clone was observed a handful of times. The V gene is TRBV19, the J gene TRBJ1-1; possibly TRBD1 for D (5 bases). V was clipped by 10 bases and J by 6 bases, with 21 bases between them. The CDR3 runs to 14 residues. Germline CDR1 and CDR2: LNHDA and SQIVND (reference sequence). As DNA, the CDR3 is TGTGCCACCGGTATGATGGGGCCGGACTCTGAAGCTTTCTTT. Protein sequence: CATGMMGPDSEAFF.

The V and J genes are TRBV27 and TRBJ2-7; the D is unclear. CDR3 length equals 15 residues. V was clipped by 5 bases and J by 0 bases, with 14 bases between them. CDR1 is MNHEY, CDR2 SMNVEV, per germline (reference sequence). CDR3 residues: CASSHSGFVSYEQYF. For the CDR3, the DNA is TGTGCCAGCAGTCACTCAGGTTTTGTCTCCTACGAGCAGTACTTC.

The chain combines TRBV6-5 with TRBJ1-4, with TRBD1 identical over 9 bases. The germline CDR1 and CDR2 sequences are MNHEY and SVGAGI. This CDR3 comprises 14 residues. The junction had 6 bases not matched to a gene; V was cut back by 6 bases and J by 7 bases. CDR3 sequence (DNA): TGTGCCAGCAGGGGACAGGGCGGTATTGAAAAACTGTTTTTT. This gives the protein CASRGQGGIEKLFF.

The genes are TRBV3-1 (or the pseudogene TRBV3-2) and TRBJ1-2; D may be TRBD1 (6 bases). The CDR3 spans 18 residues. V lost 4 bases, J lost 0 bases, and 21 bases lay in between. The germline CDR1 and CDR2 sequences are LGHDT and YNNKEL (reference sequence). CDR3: CASSPVGGAGPSNYGYTF. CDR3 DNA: TGTGCCAGCAGCCCAGTGGGGGGGGCAGGGCCTTCTAACTATGGCTACACCTTC.

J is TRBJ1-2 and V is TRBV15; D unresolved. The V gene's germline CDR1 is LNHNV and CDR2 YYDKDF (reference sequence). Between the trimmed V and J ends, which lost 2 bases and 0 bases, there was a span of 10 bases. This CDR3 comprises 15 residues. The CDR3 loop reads CATSRPTPTNYGYTF. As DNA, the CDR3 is TGTGCCACCAGCAGACCCACCCCCACTAACTATGGCTACACCTTC.

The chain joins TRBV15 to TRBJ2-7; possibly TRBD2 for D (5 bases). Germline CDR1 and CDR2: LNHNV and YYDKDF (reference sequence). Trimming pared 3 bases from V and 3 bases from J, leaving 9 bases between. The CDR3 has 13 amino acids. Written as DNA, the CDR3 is TGTGCCACCAGCAGCTTTGCGGGCTACGAGCAGTACTTC. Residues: CATSSFAGYEQYF.

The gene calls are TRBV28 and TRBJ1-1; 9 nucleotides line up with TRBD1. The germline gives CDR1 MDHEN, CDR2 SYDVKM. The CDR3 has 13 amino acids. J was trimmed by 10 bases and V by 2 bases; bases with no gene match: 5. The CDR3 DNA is TGTGCCAGCAGTTTAAACAGGGGGCGAGTAGCTTTCTTT. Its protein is CASSLNRGRVAFF.

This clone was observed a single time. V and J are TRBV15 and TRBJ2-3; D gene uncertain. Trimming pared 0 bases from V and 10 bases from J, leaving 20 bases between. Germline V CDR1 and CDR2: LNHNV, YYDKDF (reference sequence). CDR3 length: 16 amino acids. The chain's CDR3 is CATSRDQKFLGLAQYF. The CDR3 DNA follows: TGTGCCACCAGCAGAGATCAAAAATTCTTGGGTCTTGCGCAGTATTTT.

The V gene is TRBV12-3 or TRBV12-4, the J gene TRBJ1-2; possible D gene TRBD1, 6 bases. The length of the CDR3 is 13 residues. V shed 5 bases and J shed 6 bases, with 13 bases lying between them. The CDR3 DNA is TGTGCCAGCAGTGAAAACAGGGTTAATGGCTACACCTTC. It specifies CASSENRVNGYTF.

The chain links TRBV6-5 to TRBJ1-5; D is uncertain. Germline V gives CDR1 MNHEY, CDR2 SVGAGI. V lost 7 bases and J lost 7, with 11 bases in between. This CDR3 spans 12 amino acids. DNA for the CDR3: TGTGCCAGCACCCAGTCTAGGCAGCCCCAGCATTTT. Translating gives CASTQSRQPQHF.

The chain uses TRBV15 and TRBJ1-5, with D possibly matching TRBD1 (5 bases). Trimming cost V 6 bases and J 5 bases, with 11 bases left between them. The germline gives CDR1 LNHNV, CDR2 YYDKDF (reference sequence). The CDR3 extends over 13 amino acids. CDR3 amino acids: CATRNRLHQPQHF. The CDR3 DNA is TGTGCCACCAGGAACAGGCTTCATCAGCCCCAGCATTTT.